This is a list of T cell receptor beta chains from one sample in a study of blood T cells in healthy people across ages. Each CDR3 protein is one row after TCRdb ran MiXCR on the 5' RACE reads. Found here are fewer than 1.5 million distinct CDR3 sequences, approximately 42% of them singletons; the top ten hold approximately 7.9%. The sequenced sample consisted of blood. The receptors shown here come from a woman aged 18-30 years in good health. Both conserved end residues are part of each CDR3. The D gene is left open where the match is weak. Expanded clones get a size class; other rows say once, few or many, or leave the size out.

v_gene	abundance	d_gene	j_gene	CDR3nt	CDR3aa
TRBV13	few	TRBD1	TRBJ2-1	TGTGCCAGCAGCTCCCAGACAGGGTCGGAGTTCTTC	CASSSQTGSEFF
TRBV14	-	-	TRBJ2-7	TGTGCCAGCAGCCAAGATTCTTCAGTGACCTACGAGCAGTACTTC	CASSQDSSVTYEQYF
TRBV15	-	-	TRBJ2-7	TGTGCCACCAGCAGAGAGGAGGGGGGGATCTACGAGCAGTACTTC	CATSREEGGIYEQYF
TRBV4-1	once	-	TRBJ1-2	TGCACCAGCAGCCAGGAGTATGCCCAGAGCTATGGCTACACCTTC	CTSSQEYAQSYGYTF
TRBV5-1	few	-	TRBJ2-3	TGCGCCAGCAATACGGTTAGCACAGATACGCAGTATTTT	CASNTVSTDTQYF
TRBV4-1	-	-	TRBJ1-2	TGCGCCAGCAGCCAAGATCCTACAGGGCTCGGGCGCTACACCTTC	CASSQDPTGLGRYTF
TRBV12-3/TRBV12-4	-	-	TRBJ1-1	TGTACCAGCAGTTCAGACAGGAACACTGAAGCTTTCTTT	CTSSSDRNTEAFF
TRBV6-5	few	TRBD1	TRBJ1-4	TGTGCCAGCCGCAGGACAGGGATTAATGAAAAACTGTTTTTT	CASRRTGINEKLFF
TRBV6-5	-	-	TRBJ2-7	TGTGCCAGCAGTTCTATGGGCCTTGGCGGGAACTACGAGCAGTACTTC	CASSSMGLGGNYEQYF
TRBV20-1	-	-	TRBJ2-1	TGCAGTGCTAGAGATTTAGTAGCTGAGCAGTTCTTC	CSARDLVAEQFF
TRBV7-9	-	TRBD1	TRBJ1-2	TGTGCCAGCAGCTTTTGGGACAGGGGTGGAGGCTATGGCTACACCTTC	CASSFWDRGGGYGYTF
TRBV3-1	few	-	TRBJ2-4	TGTGCCAGCAGCCAAGAGCCTAGGGCCCCCCTCAAGGACATTCAGTACTTC	CASSQEPRAPLKDIQYF
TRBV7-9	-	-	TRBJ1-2	TGTGCCAGCAGCTTAGCACAGTTAGCAAGAGGCTACACCTTC	CASSLAQLARGYTF
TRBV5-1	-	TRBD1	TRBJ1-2	TGCGCCAGCAGCAGGGAGGGACAGGGGAGTTATGGCTACACCTTC	CASSREGQGSYGYTF
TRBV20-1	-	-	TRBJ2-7	TGCAGTGCTAGAGGCGGCGGTAACCCCTACGAGCAGTACTTC	CSARGGGNPYEQYF
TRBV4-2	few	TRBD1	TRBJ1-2	TGTGCCAGCAGCCAAGATCGTCCAGGGGGTTATGGCTACACCTTC	CASSQDRPGGYGYTF
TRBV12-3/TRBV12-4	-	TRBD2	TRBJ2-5	TGTGCCAGCAGTTTAGGGGTAGCGGGGGGCTGGGAGACCCAGTACTTC	CASSLGVAGGWETQYF
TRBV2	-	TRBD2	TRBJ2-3	TGTGCCAGCAAGAGACTAGCGGGGTTAGCAGATACGCAGTATTTT	CASKRLAGLADTQYF
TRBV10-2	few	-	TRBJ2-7	TGCGCCAGCAGCTCCACCGGACCCCTTACCTACGAGCAGTACTTC	CASSSTGPLTYEQYF
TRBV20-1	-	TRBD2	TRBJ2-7	TGCAGTGCTAGAGGGGGGGCTAGCGGGTCCTCCTACGAGCAGTACTTC	CSARGGASGSSYEQYF
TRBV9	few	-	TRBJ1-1	TGTGCCAGCAGCCCTATCCGTGGGGACACTGAAGCTTTCTTT	CASSPIRGDTEAFF
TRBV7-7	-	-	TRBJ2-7	TGTGCCAGCAGCTTCATGATGGGGGGAGAGCAGTACTTC	CASSFMMGGEQYF
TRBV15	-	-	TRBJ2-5	TGTGCCACCAGCAGAGATGGCAGTAGGGACAATGAGCAGTACTTC	CATSRDGSRDNEQYF
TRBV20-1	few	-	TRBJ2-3	TGCAGTGCTAGAGATTTGAGACTAGTCAGCGATACGCAGTATTTT	CSARDLRLVSDTQYF
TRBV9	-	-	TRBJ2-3	TGTGCCAGCAGCGTAGTGGCGGGACGGGGAAACACAGATACGCAGTATTTT	CASSVVAGRGNTDTQYF
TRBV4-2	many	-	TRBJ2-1	TGTGCCAGCAGCCAAGAAAAGGAGAAGAACCAGTTCTTC	CASSQEKEKNQFF
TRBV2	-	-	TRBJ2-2	TGTGCCAGCGGAGGGACTGCGAACACCGGGGAGCTGTTTTTT	CASGGTANTGELFF
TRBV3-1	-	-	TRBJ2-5	TGTGCCAGCAGCCGCATACTAGAATCCCAAGAGACCCAGTACTTC	CASSRILESQETQYF
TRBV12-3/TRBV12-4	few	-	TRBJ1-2	TGTGCCAGCAGCCCAACCTCAGGGTTCTATGGCTACACCTTC	CASSPTSGFYGYTF
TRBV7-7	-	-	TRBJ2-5	TGTGCCAGCAGCCCCGAGATCGCGAAAGGAGAGACCCAGTACTTC	CASSPEIAKGETQYF
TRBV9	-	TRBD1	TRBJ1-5	TGTGCCAGCAGCATACAGGGGGAAAATCAGCCCCAGCATTTT	CASSIQGENQPQHF
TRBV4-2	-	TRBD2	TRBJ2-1	TGTGCCAGCAGCCAAGAAGAGGCTAGCGGGGGGGATGAGCAGTTCTTC	CASSQEEASGGDEQFF
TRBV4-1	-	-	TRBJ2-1	TGCGCCAGCAGCCAGAGATATGAGCAGTTCTTC	CASSQRYEQFF
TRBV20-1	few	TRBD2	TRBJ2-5	TGCAGTGCTCATCCGGGGGGGCAAGAGACCCAGTACTTC	CSAHPGGQETQYF
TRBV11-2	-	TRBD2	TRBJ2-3	TGTGCCAGCAGCTTAGAGCGGGGGGATCATACGCAGTATTTT	CASSLERGDHTQYF
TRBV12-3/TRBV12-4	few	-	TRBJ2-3	TGTGCCAGCAGGGCTACTGGGGGGAGCACAGATACGCAGTATTTT	CASRATGGSTDTQYF
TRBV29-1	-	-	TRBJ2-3	TGCAGCGTTGAAGCCGGAAACACAGATACGCAGTATTTT	CSVEAGNTDTQYF
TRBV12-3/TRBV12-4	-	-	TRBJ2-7	TGTGCCAGCAGTTGGACCAGGTCAGGGAAGCAGTACTTC	CASSWTRSGKQYF
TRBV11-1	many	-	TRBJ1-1	TGTGCCAGCAGCCGAAGGGCAGGGCAAGGGACTGAAGCTTTCTTT	CASSRRAGQGTEAFF
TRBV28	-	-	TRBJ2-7	TGTGCCAGCAGTCTTTTGACAGGCTACGAGCAGTACTTC	CASSLLTGYEQYF
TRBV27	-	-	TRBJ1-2	TGTGCCAGCAATCCCAGTGGGCAGGGGACCTATGGCTACACCTTC	CASNPSGQGTYGYTF
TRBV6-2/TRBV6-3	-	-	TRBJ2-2	TGTGCCAGCAGCCCTCCGAGGGAGACAGGAAGCACCGGGGAGCTGTTTTTT	CASSPPRETGSTGELFF
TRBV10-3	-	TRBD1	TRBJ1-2	TGTGCCATCAGTTTACAGGGGCCGGGGTATGGCTACACCTTC	CAISLQGPGYGYTF
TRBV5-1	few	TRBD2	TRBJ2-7	TGCGCCAGCAGCTTGGCTCCGGGCGGGGGATCCTACAATGAGCAGTACTTC	CASSLAPGGGSYNEQYF
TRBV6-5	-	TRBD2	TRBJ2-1	TGTGCCAGCAGTTACTCCCCAAGCGGGATATACAATGAGCAGTTCTTC	CASSYSPSGIYNEQFF
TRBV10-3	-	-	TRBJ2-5	TGTGCCATCAGTGAGGCGGCAGGCCCAGAGACCCAGTACTTC	CAISEAAGPETQYF